This T cell receptor (beta chain) appears in the sequencing data of a study of shared clonotypes between healthy human individuals. Study observations and caveats: Generation probabilities were higher for clonotypes shared across all four sorted-subset donors than for unshared ones. Larger richness was generally estimated for naive than memory subsets. Clonotype sharing across several donors was observed for around 4.5% of naive CD4 clonotypes.

Cells designated naive CD8 were CD45RO-negative and were positively selected for CCR7, with terminally differentiated effector memory CD45RA+ cells excluded. The donor population consisted of healthy HIV-negative adults with no recent acute infections or vaccinations. Some clones are missing from TCRdb's copy, which holds only in-frame ones; the method was immunoSEQ multiplex PCR. Altogether about 580,000 clones are present, roughly 98% being singletons, with the ten largest covering 0.3%. In the case of this clone: The target antigen is unknown.

The TCR was taken from a man aged 25-45 years in good health. The sequencing input was naive CD8+ T cells sorted from blood.

The CDR3 nucleotides read TGTGCCAGCAGTCCGCCCGGGACTAGCGGGGAGCCACATGAGCAGTTCTTC. Its protein is CASSPPGTSGEPHEQFF. The gene calls are TRBV25-1 and TRBJ2-1; 13 nucleotides match TRBD2. The CDR3 is made up of 17 amino acids. Losses at the gene ends were 5 bases for V and 8 bases for J; bases not matched to a gene: 12. CDR1 is MGHDK, CDR2 SYGVNS, per germline.